Listed below are T cell receptor beta chains from one sample, sequenced in a study of blood T cell repertoires in COVID-19. Profiling relied on immunoSEQ multiplex PCR, and the TCRdb table lists in-frame clones only, not all of them. The table lists under 200,000 clones, 80% to 90% of them singletons. Sequencing used peripheral blood. The receptors shown here come from a man aged 40-49 years who had recovered from COVID-19. Each CDR3 is given with its conserved first and last residue. Fields, in order: V gene, clone size, J gene, CDR3 length, D gene, CDR3 DNA, CDR3 protein. The D gene is left open where the match is weak. Some rows mark clone size as missing; the rest say once, few, many or name a class of expanded clone.

v_call: TRBV12-3/TRBV12-4; clone_size: .; j_call: TRBJ2-7; cdr3_length: 13; d_call: TRBD1; cdr3_nt: TGTGCCAGCAGTCTGACAGGGCCCTACGAGCAGTACTTC; cdr3_aa: CASSLTGPYEQYF
v_call: TRBV18; clone_size: .; j_call: TRBJ2-5; cdr3_length: 13; d_call: .; cdr3_nt: TGTGCCAGCTCACTCAGAGGCGGCGAGACCCAGTACTTC; cdr3_aa: CASSLRGGETQYF
v_call: TRBV30; clone_size: few; j_call: TRBJ1-1; cdr3_length: 16; d_call: TRBD1; cdr3_nt: TGTGCCTGGAGTTCCCCGTTCGGGACAGGGGAGGGAGGAGCTTTCTTT; cdr3_aa: CAWSSPFGTGEGGAFF
v_call: TRBV11-2; clone_size: .; j_call: TRBJ2-3; cdr3_length: 15; d_call: .; cdr3_nt: TGTGCCAGCAGCGTACGACAGATTAGCACAGATACGCAGTATTTT; cdr3_aa: CASSVRQISTDTQYF
v_call: TRBV2; clone_size: few; j_call: TRBJ2-5; cdr3_length: 13; d_call: .; cdr3_nt: TGTGCCAGCAGAGGGGGGGTAGGGAGGACCCAGTACTTC; cdr3_aa: CASRGGVGRTQYF
v_call: TRBV29-1; clone_size: .; j_call: TRBJ2-3; cdr3_length: 14; d_call: .; cdr3_nt: TGCAGCGTTGAGTCAGGCCTTAGCACAGATACGCAGTATTTT; cdr3_aa: CSVESGLSTDTQYF
v_call: TRBV6-6; clone_size: .; j_call: TRBJ2-7; cdr3_length: 12; d_call: .; cdr3_nt: TGTGCCAGCAGTTACAACTTTTACGAGCAGTACTTC; cdr3_aa: CASSYNFYEQYF
v_call: TRBV6-5; clone_size: .; j_call: TRBJ1-4; cdr3_length: 14; d_call: .; cdr3_nt: TGTGCCAGCAGCCACTTCGAGCAGGGTGAAAAACTGTTTTTT; cdr3_aa: CASSHFEQGEKLFF
v_call: TRBV5-1; clone_size: many; j_call: TRBJ1-4; cdr3_length: 15; d_call: .; cdr3_nt: TGCGCCAGCAGCTTGGTTGCAGGGCCTGATGAAAAACTGTTTTTT; cdr3_aa: CASSLVAGPDEKLFF
v_call: TRBV9; clone_size: .; j_call: TRBJ2-5; cdr3_length: 18; d_call: TRBD2; cdr3_nt: TGTGCCAGCAGCGCCGCCGGGACTAGCGGGAGATTCCGAGAGACCCAGTACTTC; cdr3_aa: CASSAAGTSGRFRETQYF
v_call: TRBV30; clone_size: .; j_call: TRBJ1-6; cdr3_length: 12; d_call: TRBD1; cdr3_nt: TGTGCCTGGAGGGAGGGGGCGGAGGCCCTCCACTTT; cdr3_aa: CAWREGAEALHF
v_call: TRBV15; clone_size: .; j_call: TRBJ1-4; cdr3_length: 17; d_call: .; cdr3_nt: TGTGCCACCAGCAACTGGGGGAGGGGGGTGTCTAATGAAAAACTGTTTTTT; cdr3_aa: CATSNWGRGVSNEKLFF
v_call: TRBV4-3; clone_size: .; j_call: TRBJ2-1; cdr3_length: 15; d_call: TRBD2; cdr3_nt: TGCGCCAGCAGCTTGGGACTAGCGGGTAGCAATGAGCAGTTCTTC; cdr3_aa: CASSLGLAGSNEQFF
v_call: TRBV21-1; clone_size: .; j_call: TRBJ1-1; cdr3_length: 15; d_call: .; cdr3_nt: TGTGCCAGCAGCAAAGCGGGGGGGCGGAACACTGAAGCTTTCTTT; cdr3_aa: CASSKAGGRNTEAFF
v_call: TRBV7-2; clone_size: .; j_call: TRBJ1-3; cdr3_length: 15; d_call: .; cdr3_nt: TGTGCCAGCAGCTTAGGGAGCAGGGGAGGAAACACCATATATTTT; cdr3_aa: CASSLGSRGGNTIYF
v_call: TRBV7-2; clone_size: .; j_call: TRBJ1-1; cdr3_length: 14; d_call: .; cdr3_nt: TGTGCCAGCAGCTTAGTGGCGGGGAACACTGAAGCTTTCTTT; cdr3_aa: CASSLVAGNTEAFF
v_call: TRBV9; clone_size: once; j_call: TRBJ2-3; cdr3_length: 16; d_call: TRBD2; cdr3_nt: TGTGCCAGCAGCGTAGGGCTAGCGGGGGGCACAGATACGCAGTATTTT; cdr3_aa: CASSVGLAGGTDTQYF
v_call: TRBV9; clone_size: .; j_call: TRBJ2-1; cdr3_length: 14; d_call: .; cdr3_nt: TGTGCCAGCAGCCGGGACTTTCTGAACAATGAGCAGTTCTTC; cdr3_aa: CASSRDFLNNEQFF
v_call: TRBV7-3; clone_size: .; j_call: TRBJ2-1; cdr3_length: 13; d_call: .; cdr3_nt: TGTGCCAGCAGCCCTTGGGGCGTTAATGAGCAGTTCTTC; cdr3_aa: CASSPWGVNEQFF
v_call: TRBV7-2; clone_size: .; j_call: TRBJ2-2; cdr3_length: 14; d_call: .; cdr3_nt: TGTGCCAGCAAGGAGGAGAGGCTGCCCGGGGAGCTGTTTTTT; cdr3_aa: CASKEERLPGELFF
v_call: TRBV6-5; clone_size: .; j_call: TRBJ1-2; cdr3_length: 14; d_call: .; cdr3_nt: TGTGCCAGCAGTTACAGTGCAGTTAACTATGGCTACACCTTC; cdr3_aa: CASSYSAVNYGYTF
v_call: TRBV5-6; clone_size: .; j_call: TRBJ2-1; cdr3_length: 16; d_call: TRBD2; cdr3_nt: TGTGCCAGCAGCCCCGGCCCGGGAGGGCCGGGTAATGAGCAGTTCTTC; cdr3_aa: CASSPGPGGPGNEQFF
v_call: TRBV14; clone_size: .; j_call: TRBJ1-6; cdr3_length: 13; d_call: .; cdr3_nt: TGTGCCAGCAGCCCAGACCCACTTTCACCCCTCCACTTT; cdr3_aa: CASSPDPLSPLHF
v_call: TRBV11-2; clone_size: .; j_call: TRBJ2-6; cdr3_length: 18; d_call: TRBD1; cdr3_nt: TGTGCCAGCAGCTTAACCGGGACAGGGGCGGCTGGGGCCAACGTCCTGACTTTC; cdr3_aa: CASSLTGTGAAGANVLTF
v_call: TRBV2; clone_size: .; j_call: TRBJ2-3; cdr3_length: 12; d_call: TRBD1; cdr3_nt: TGTGCCACCGATGACAGGGCAACTACGCAGTATTTT; cdr3_aa: CATDDRATTQYF
v_call: TRBV30; clone_size: .; j_call: TRBJ2-1; cdr3_length: 17; d_call: TRBD2; cdr3_nt: TGTGCCTGGAGTGTATCGGATGGACTAGCGGGGTACAATGAGCAGTTCTTC; cdr3_aa: CAWSVSDGLAGYNEQFF
v_call: TRBV24-1; clone_size: .; j_call: TRBJ2-3; cdr3_length: 16; d_call: TRBD1; cdr3_nt: TGTGCCACCAGTGATGTACAGGGGGCGCAGGGAGATACGCAGTATTTT; cdr3_aa: CATSDVQGAQGDTQYF
v_call: TRBV7-2; clone_size: few; j_call: TRBJ2-7; cdr3_length: 14; d_call: .; cdr3_nt: TGTGCCTCCTCAGGGCATTTAGGTACCTACGAGCAGTACTTC; cdr3_aa: CASSGHLGTYEQYF
v_call: TRBV2; clone_size: .; j_call: TRBJ2-5; cdr3_length: 14; d_call: TRBD1; cdr3_nt: TGTGCCAGCAGTGAAGACAGGGGGTCTGAGACCCAGTACTTC; cdr3_aa: CASSEDRGSETQYF
v_call: TRBV29-1; clone_size: few; j_call: TRBJ2-3; cdr3_length: 15; d_call: .; cdr3_nt: TGCACCGTCCGTCGAGGGGGGGGTCCCACAGATACGCAGTATTTT; cdr3_aa: CTVRRGGGPTDTQYF
v_call: TRBV14; clone_size: .; j_call: TRBJ2-2; cdr3_length: 13; d_call: .; cdr3_nt: TGTGCCAGCAGCCAAGCGAGCCCCGGGGAGCTGTTTTTT; cdr3_aa: CASSQASPGELFF
v_call: TRBV9; clone_size: .; j_call: TRBJ1-2; cdr3_length: 17; d_call: TRBD1; cdr3_nt: TGTGCCAGCAGCGTAGGATCCCCAACAGGGGTTAACTATGGCTACACCTTC; cdr3_aa: CASSVGSPTGVNYGYTF
v_call: TRBV7-6; clone_size: .; j_call: TRBJ2-3; cdr3_length: 14; d_call: .; cdr3_nt: TGTGCCAGCAGCCCCTTCCAGGGTTCAGATACGCAGTATTTT; cdr3_aa: CASSPFQGSDTQYF
v_call: TRBV2; clone_size: .; j_call: TRBJ2-1; cdr3_length: 12; d_call: .; cdr3_nt: TGTGCCAGCAGTAAGACTGGCAATGAGCAGTTCTTC; cdr3_aa: CASSKTGNEQFF
v_call: TRBV6-5; clone_size: .; j_call: TRBJ2-1; cdr3_length: 15; d_call: TRBD2; cdr3_nt: TGTGCCAGCGGTATATCTAGCGGCGCCGAGAATGAGCAGTTCTTC; cdr3_aa: CASGISSGAENEQFF